This TCR beta chain was profiled in a study of OX40 agonist ivuxolimab in advanced cancers. V was pared by 4 bases and J by 2 bases, with 10 bases between. From germline, CDR1 is MNHNS and CDR2 SASEGT. The CDR3 runs 14 residues. Data came from immunoSEQ multiplex PCR; TCRdb stores just in-frame clones and leaves some out. The sample comprises some 44,000 clones, around 87% of which are singletons, and under 40% rests with the top ten. The sequencing here drew on CD4+ or CD8+ T cells sorted from blood, taken in a trial of the OX40 agonist ivuxolimab. This receptor was obtained from an adult with an advanced solid tumor such as melanoma, head and neck, liver or kidney cancer. V usage is TRBV6-1 and J usage is TRBJ2-3, with D uncertain. CDR3 sequence reads: CASSGVAPTDTQYF. The CDR3 DNA sequence: TGTGCCAGCAGTGGGGTAGCTCCCACAGATACGCAGTATTTT.